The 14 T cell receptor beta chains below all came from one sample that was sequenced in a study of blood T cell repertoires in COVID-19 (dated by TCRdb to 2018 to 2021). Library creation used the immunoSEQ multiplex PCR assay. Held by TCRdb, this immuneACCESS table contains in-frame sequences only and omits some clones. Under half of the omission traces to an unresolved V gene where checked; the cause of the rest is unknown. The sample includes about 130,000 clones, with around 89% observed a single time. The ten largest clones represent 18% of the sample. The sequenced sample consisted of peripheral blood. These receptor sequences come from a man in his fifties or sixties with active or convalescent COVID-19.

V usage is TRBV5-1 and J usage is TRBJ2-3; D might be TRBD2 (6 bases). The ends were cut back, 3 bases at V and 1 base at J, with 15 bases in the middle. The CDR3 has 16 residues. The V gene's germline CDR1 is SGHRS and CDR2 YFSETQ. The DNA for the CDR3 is TGCGCCAGCAGCTATGGTAGGTCTAGCGGCACAGATACGCAGTATTTT. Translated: CASSYGRSSGTDTQYF.

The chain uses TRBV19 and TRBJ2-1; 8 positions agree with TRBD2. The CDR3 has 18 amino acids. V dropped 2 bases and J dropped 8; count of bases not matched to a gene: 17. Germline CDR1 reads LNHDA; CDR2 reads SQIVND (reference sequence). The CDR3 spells CASSIFPPGGGAIHEQFF. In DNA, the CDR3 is TGTGCCAGTAGTATATTCCCGCCCGGGGGGGGTGCTATACATGAGCAGTTCTTC.

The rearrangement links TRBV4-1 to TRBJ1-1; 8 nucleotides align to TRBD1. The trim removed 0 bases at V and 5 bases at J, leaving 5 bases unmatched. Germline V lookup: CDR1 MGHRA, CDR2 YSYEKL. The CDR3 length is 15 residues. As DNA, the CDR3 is TGCGCCAGCAGCCAAGAAATCAACAGGGGGACTGAAGCTTTCTTT. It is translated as CASSQEINRGTEAFF.

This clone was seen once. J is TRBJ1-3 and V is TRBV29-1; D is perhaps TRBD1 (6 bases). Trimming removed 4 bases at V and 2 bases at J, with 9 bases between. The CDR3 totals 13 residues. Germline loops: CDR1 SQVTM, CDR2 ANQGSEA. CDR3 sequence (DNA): TGCAGCGTTGTGGGGGGGCCTGGAAACACCATATATTTT. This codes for CSVVGGPGNTIYF. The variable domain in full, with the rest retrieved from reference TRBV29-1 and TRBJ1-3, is SAVISQKPSRDICQRGTSLTIQCQVDSQVTMMFWYRQQPGQSLTLIATANQGSEATYESGFVIDKFPISRPNLTFSTLTVSNMSPEDSSIYLCSVVGGPGNTIYFGEGSWLTVV.

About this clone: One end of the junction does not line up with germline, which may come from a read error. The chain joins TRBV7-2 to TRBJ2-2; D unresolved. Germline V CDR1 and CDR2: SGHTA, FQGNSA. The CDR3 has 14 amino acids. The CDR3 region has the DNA TGTGCCAGCAGCATAGCCTCCAACACCGGGGAGCTGTTTTTT. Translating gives CASSIASNTGELFF.

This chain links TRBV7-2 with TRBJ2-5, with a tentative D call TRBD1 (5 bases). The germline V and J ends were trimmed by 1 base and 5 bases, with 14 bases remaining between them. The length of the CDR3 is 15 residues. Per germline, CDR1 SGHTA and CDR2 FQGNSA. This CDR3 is CASSLDYTKGETQYF. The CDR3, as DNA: TGTGCCAGCAGCTTAGACTACACAAAGGGGGAGACCCAGTACTTC.

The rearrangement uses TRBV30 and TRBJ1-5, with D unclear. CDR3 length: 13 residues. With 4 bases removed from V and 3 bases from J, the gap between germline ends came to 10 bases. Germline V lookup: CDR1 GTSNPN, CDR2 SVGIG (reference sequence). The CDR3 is CAWNGGNNQPQHF. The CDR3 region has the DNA TGTGCCTGGAACGGAGGGAACAATCAGCCCCAGCATTTT.

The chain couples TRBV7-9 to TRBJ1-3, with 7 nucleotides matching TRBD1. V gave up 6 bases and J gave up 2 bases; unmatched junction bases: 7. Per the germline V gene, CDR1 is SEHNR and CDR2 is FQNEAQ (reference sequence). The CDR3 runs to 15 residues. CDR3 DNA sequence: TGTGCCAGCAGTTCAACAGGGGAGGCTGGAAACACCATATATTTT. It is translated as CASSSTGEAGNTIYF.

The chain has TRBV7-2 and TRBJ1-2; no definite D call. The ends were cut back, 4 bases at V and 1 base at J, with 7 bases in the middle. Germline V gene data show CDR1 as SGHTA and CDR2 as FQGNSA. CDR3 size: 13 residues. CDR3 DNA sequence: TGTGCCAGCAGCTACGGGGATAACTATGGCTACACCTTC. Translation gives CASSYGDNYGYTF.

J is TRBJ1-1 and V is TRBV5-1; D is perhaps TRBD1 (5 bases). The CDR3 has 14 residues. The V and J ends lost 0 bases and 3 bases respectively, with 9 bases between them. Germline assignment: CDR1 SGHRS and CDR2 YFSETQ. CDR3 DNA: TGCGCCAGCAGCTTGGGAACAGGATACACTGAAGCTTTCTTT. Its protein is CASSLGTGYTEAFF.

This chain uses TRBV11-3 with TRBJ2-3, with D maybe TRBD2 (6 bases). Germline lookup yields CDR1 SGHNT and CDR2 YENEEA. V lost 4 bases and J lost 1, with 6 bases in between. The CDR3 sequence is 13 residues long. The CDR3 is CASSSGGTDTQYF. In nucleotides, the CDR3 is TGTGCCAGCAGCTCGGGGGGCACAGATACGCAGTATTTT.

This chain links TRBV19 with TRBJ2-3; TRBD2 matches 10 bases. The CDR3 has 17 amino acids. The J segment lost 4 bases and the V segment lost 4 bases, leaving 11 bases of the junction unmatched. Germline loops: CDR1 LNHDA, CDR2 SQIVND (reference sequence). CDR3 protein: CASSNPAGGSSPDTQYF. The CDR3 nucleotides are TGTGCCAGTAGTAACCCAGCGGGAGGGTCAAGCCCAGATACGCAGTATTTT.

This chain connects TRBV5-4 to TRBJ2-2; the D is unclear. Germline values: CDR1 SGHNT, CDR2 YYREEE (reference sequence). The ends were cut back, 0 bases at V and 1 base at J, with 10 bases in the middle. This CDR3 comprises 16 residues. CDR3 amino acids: CASSLAATRNTGELFF. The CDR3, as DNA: TGTGCCAGCAGCTTGGCCGCGACACGGAACACCGGGGAGCTGTTTTTT. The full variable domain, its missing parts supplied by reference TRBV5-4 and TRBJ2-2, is ETGVTQSPTHLIKTRGQQVTLRCSSQSGHNTVSWYQQALGQGPQFIFQYYREEENGRGNFPPRFSGLQFPNYSSELNVNALELDDSALYLCASSLAATRNTGELFFGEGSRLTVL.

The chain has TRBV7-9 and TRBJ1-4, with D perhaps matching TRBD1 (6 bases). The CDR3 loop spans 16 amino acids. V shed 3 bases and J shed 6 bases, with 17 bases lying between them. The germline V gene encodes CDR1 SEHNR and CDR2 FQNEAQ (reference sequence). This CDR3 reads CASSLGGLQEYEKLFF. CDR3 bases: TGTGCCAGCAGCTTGGGGGGGCTACAAGAATATGAAAAACTGTTTTTT.